The present T cell receptor (beta chain) was sequenced within a study of shared clonotypes between healthy human individuals. Clones were read by immunoSEQ multiplex PCR, and TCRdb kept only the in-frame ones, dropping some. The table records about 2.5 million clones, around 92% of them present only once. V was clipped by 4 bases and J by 5 bases, with 11 bases between them. The CDR3 consists of 12 residues. The germline CDR1 and CDR2 sequences are SQVTM and ANQGSEA. V is TRBV29-1 and J is TRBJ2-5; D gene uncertain. Input material: naive CD4+ T cells from PBMCs. Subset of the sample: CD45RA+ positively selected. The sequence came from a man aged 18 to 35 in good health. Some clones in this sample may be carry-over from other donors' samples. The CDR3 is CSVVPPWETQYF. DNA for the CDR3: TGCAGCGTTGTGCCCCCTTGGGAGACCCAGTACTTC.